This TCR beta chain was obtained from a study of blood T cells in healthy people across ages. Study findings and constraints: Unsorted PBMCs blocked a conclusive comparison of naive and antigen-experienced cells. Diversity estimated from one million T cells was considered an underestimate.

As regards this clonotype: Its target is unknown. An end of the junction differs from the germline gene, which may be a read error.

The CDR3 is made up of 15 amino acids. CDR1 is LGHNA and CDR2 is YSLEER in the germline V gene. Next came a second PCR, run for about 7 to 12 cycles, which used a sample-barcoded 5' primer along with a J-beta primer mix. Each cDNA molecule carried a tag from a template-switch adaptor that contained 12 random nucleotides. One entry per CDR3 protein results from TCRdb running MiXCR on the 5' RACE reads. Of hundreds of thousands of distinct CDR3 sequences listed, 55% to 75% were seen once; the top ten hold 22%. This receptor was obtained from a man aged 25-40 years in good health. This chain connects TRBV4-3 to TRBJ2-5; no reliable D call. The material sequenced was blood. In DNA form, the CDR3 reads TGCGCCAGCGGCCAAGATATAGGCCCAGAAGAGACCCAGTACTTC. Encoded protein: CASGQDIGPEETQYF.